This TCR beta chain comes out of a study of CD4 T cells in relation to SARS-CoV-2 and coronaviruses. Naive and memory CD4+ T cell DNA was deep-sequenced without culture. The table came from immunoSEQ multiplex PCR; TCRdb's copy has only in-frame clones and leaves some out. The sample holds 55,000 to 70,000 clones, over 85% seen once. Unexposed donor CD4+ T cells date from about 2011-2018, before the COVID-19 pandemic. The study's findings and limits: In around 60% of donors, memory CD4+ clonotypes crossrecognized SARS-CoV-2 and at least one common cold coronavirus spike. No crossreactivity against non-spike viral proteins was tested here.

Remarks on this clone: The antigen is undetermined.

Trimming at V came to 4 bases and at J to 0 bases, leaving 5 bases not matched to a gene. Germline loops: CDR1 SEHNR, CDR2 FQNEAQ (reference sequence). The CDR3 covers 15 residues. Specimen: naive CD4+ T cells from PBMCs. Subset in this sample: naive CD4+ T cells isolated by negative enrichment. This sequence joins TRBV7-9 and TRBJ2-5; 7 bases align to TRBD1. The sequence derives from a human donor in good health. The CDR3 coding sequence is TGTGCCAGCAGCTACGGGACAGACAACCAAGAGACCCAGTACTTC. It encodes CASSYGTDNQETQYF. The complete variable domain, with remaining parts taken from reference TRBV7-9 and TRBJ2-5, reads DTGVSQNPRHKITKRGQNVTFRCDPISEHNRLYWYRQTLGQGPEFLTYFQNEAQLEKSRLLSDRFSAERPKGSFSTLEIQRTEQGDSAMYLCASSYGTDNQETQYFGPGTRLLVL.